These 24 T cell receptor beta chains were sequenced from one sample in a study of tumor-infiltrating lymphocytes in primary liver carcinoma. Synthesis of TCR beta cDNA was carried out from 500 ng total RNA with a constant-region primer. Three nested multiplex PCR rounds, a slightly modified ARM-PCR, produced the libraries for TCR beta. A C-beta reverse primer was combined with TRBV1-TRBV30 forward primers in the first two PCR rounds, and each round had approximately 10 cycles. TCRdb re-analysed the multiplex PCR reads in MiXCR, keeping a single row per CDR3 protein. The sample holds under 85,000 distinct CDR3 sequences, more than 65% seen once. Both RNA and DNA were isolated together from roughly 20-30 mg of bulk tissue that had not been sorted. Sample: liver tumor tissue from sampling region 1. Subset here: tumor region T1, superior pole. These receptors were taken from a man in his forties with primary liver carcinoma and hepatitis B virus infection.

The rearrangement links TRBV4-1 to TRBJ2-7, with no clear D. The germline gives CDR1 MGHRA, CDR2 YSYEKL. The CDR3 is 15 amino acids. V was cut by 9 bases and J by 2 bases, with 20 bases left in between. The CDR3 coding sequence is TGCGCCAGGGGCCCCGGCTCTTTGACCCCCTACGAGCAGTACTTC. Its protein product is CARGPGSLTPYEQYF.

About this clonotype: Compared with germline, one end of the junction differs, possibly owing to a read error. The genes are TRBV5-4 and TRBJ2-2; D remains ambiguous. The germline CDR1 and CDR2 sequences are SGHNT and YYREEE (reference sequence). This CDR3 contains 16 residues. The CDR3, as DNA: TGTGCCGGCAGCTTATCATGCGGTCTAGATACCGGGGAGCTGTTTTTT. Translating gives CAGSLSCGLDTGELFF.

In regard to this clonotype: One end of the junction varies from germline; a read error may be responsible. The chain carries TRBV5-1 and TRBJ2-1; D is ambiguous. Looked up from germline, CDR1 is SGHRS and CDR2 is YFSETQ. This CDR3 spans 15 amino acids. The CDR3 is CASSSEVSSYNELFF. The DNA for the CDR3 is TGCGCCAGCAGCTCCGAGGTGAGCTCCTACAATGAGCTGTTCTTC.

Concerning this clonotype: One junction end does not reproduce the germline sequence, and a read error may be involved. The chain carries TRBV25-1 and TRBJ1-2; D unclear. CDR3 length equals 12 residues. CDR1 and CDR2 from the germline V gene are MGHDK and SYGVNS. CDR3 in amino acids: CASSESHGGYAF. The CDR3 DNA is TGTGCCAGCAGTGAGTCCCATGGAGGCTACGCCTTC.

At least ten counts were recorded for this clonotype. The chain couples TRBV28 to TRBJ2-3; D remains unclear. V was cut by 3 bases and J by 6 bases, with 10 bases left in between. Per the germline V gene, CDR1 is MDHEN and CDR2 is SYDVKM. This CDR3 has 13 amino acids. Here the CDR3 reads CASSLAVRDTQYF. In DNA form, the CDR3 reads TGTGCCAGCAGTTTGGCAGTAAGGGATACGCAGTATTTT.

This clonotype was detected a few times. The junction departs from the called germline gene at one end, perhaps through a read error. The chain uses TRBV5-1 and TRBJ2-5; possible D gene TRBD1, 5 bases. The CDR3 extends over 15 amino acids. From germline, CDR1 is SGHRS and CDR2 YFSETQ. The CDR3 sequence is CASSSQGSLQETQYF. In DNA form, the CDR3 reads TGCGCCAGCAGCTCCCAGGGCTCACTCCAAGAGACCCAGTACTTT.

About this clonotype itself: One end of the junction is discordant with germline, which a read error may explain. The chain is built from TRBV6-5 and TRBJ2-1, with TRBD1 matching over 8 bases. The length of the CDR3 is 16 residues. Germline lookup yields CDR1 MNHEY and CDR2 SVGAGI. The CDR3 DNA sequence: TGTGCCAGCCCCCTTAACCCAGGACAGGGCTACAATGAGCAGTTCTTT. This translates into CASPLNPGQGYNEQFF.

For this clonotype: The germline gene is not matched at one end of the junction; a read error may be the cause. CDR3: CVSSPDSVRYEQYF. The CDR3 DNA is TGTGTCAGCAGCCCTGACAGCGTGAGGTACGAGCAATACTTC. J is TRBJ2-7 and V is TRBV11-1; D might be TRBD1 (5 bases). The CDR3 is 14 amino acids. Germline lookup yields CDR1 SGHAT and CDR2 FQDESV (reference sequence).

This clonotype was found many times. CDR3: CASSFRTTNTGELFF. The CDR3 nucleotides are TGCGCCAGCAGCTTCAGGACCACGAACACCGGGGAGCTGTTTTTT. The rearrangement links TRBV5-1 to TRBJ2-2; D is unclear. V was pared by 2 bases and J by 0 bases, with 8 bases between. CDR3 size: 15 residues. Germline-derived CDR1 and CDR2 are SGHRS and YFSETQ.

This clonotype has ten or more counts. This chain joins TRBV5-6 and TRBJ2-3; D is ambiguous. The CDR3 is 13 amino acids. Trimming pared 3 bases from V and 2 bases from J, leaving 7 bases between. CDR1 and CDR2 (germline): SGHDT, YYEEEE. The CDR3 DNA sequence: TGTGCCAGCAGCTACCTAAACACAGATACGCAGTATTTT. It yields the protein CASSYLNTDTQYF.

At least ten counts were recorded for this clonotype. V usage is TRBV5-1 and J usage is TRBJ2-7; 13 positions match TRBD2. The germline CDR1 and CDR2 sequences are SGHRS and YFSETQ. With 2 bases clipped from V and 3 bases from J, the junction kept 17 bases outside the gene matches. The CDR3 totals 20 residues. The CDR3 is CASSFIGPGLAGATGYEQYF. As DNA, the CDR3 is TGCGCCAGCAGCTTTATCGGCCCAGGACTAGCGGGAGCAACCGGCTACGAGCAGTACTTC.

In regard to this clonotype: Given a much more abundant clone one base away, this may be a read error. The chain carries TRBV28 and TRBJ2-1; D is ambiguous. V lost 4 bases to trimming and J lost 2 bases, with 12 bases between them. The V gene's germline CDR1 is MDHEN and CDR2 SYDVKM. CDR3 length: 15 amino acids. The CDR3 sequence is CASSSRNFAYNEQFF. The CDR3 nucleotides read TGTGCCAGCAGTTCCCGGAACTTCGCCTACAATGAGCAGTTCTTC.

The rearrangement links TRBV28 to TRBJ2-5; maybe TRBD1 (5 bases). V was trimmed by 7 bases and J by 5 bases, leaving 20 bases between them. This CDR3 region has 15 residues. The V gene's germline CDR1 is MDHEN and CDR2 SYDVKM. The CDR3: CASTDTRTSGETQYF. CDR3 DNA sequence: TGTGCCAGCACCGACACAAGGACATCAGGGGAGACCCAGTACTTC.

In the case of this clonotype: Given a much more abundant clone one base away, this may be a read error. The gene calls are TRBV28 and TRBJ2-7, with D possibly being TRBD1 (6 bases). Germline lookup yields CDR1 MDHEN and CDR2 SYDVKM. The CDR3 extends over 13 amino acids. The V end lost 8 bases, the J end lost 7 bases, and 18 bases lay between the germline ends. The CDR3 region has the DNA TGTGCCAGCGGTCTCCTACAGGGCTGGGAGCAGTACTTC. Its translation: CASGLLQGWEQYF.

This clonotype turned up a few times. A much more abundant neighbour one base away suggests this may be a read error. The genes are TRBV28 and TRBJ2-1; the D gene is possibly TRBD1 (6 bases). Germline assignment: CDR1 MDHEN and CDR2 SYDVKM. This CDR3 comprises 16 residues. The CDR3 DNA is TGTGCCAGCAGTACTCAGGACAGACACTCCTACAATGAGGAGTTCTTC. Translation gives CASSTQDRHSYNEEFF.

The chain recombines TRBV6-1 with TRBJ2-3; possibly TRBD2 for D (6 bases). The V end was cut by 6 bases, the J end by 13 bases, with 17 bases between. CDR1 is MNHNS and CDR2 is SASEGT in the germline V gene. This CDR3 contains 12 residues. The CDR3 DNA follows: TGTGCCAGCAGGCGGACGGGGGATATGAAGTATTTT. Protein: CASRRTGDMKYF.

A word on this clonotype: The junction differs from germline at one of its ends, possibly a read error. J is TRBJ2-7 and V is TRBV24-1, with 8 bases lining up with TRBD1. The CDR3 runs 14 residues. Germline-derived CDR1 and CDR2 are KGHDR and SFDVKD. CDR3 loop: CATSPGQDSPRRHF. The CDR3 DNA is TGTGCCACCAGCCCGGGACAGGATTCTCCCCGACGGCACTTC.

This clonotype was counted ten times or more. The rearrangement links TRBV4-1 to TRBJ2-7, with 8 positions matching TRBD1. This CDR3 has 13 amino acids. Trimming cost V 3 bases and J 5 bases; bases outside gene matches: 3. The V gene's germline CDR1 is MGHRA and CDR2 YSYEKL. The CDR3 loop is CASSQAGGDEQYF. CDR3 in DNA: TGCGCCAGCAGCCAGGCAGGGGGCGACGAGCAGTACTTC.

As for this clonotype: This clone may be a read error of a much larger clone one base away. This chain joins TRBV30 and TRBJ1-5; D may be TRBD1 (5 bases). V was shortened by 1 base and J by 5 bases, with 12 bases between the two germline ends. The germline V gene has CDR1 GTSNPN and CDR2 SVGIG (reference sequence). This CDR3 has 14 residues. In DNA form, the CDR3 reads TGTGCCTGGAGTGCCTGGGGCTTCGATCAGCCCCAGCATTTT. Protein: CAWSAWGFDQPQHF.

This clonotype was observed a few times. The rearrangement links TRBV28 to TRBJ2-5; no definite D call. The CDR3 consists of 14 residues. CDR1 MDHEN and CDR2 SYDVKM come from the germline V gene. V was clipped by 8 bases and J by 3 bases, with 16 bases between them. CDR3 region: CASVSRWGKETQYF. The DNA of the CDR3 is TGTGCCAGCGTCTCTAGGTGGGGAAAAGAGACCCAGTACTTC. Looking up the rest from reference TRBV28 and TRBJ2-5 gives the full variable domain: DVKVTQSSRYLVKRTGEKVFLECVQDMDHENMFWYRQDPGLGLRLIYFSYDVKMKEKGDIPEGYSVSREKKERFSLILESASTNQTSMYLCASVSRWGKETQYFGPGTRLLVL.

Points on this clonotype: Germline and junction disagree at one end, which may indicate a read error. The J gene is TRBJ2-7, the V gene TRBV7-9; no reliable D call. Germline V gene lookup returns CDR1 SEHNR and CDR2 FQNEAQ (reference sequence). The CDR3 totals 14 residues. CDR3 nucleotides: TGTGCTAGCAGCTTAGGGAACTATTCCTACGAGCAGTACTTC. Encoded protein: CASSLGNYSYEQYF.

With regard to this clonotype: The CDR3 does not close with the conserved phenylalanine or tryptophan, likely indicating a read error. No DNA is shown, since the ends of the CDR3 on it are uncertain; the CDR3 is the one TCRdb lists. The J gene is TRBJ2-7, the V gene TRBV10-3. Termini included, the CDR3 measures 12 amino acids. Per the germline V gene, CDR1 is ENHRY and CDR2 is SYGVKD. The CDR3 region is CATHDTEYEEYS.

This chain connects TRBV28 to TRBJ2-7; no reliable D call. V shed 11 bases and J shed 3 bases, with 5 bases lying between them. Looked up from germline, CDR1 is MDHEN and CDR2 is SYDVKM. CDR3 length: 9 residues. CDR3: CAGFYEQYF. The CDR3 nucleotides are TGTGCCGGGTTCTACGAGCAGTACTTC.

The CDR3 DNA reads TGTGCCAGCAGCTTATCGGCTACCGGGGAGCTGTTTTTT. Protein sequence: CASSLSATGELFF. The chain joins TRBV7-3 to TRBJ2-2, with unresolved D. The germline V gene encodes CDR1 SGHTA and CDR2 FQGTGA. V lost 2 bases to trimming and J lost 5 bases, with 6 bases between them. The CDR3 covers 13 residues. The variable domain in full, with the rest retrieved from reference TRBV7-3 and TRBJ2-2, is GAGVSQTPSNKVTEKGKYVELRCDPISGHTALYWYRQSLGQGPEFLIYFQGTGAADDSGLPNDRFFAVRPEGSVSTLKIQRTERGDSAVYLCASSLSATGELFFGEGSRLTVL.